Below, one T cell receptor (beta chain) is given with its context. This clonotype was counted many times. Its antigen has not been determined. No much larger clone is present one base from it, and per-base qualities are unavailable. Preparation of the library involved PCR. The sequencer listed for this sample is Illumina HiSeq 2500. TCR libraries were prepared with molecular barcoding, using unique molecular identifiers to normalize TCRbeta repertoire quantification. TCRdb took the public reads, trimmed them with fastp at Q25, ran MiXCR for clone calling and kept in-frame beta chains. Identical CDR3 proteins give one entry, which carries the most common genes and DNA. In all, the sample holds 350,000 to 400,000 distinct CDR3 sequences, and less than 15% of those were seen once. Together, the top ten hold about 4% of the sample. This entry is derived from a study of T-cell reconstitution after alpha-beta-depleted transplantation in children (dated by TCRdb to about 2016). Background for the entire study: The study quantitatively tracked T-cell immune reconstitution after TCRalphabeta/CD19-depleted allogeneic hematopoietic cell transplantation in children using TCR repertoire profiling.

A distance of 13 bases separates the germline ends of V and J, which lose 5 bases and 2 bases respectively. For CDR1 and CDR2, the germline V gene lists SGHRS and YFSETQ. The CDR3, cysteine through phenylalanine, is 14 amino acids long. Only CDR3 DNA is held: 42 bases, read in frame from base 1. This receptor was identified in a human donor who donated a stem cell graft to a child with Fanconi anemia. Here the sequenced sample was PBMCs, taken from the stem cell graft. The chain links TRBV5-1 with TRBJ1-1; no D segment can be confidently identified. The encoded CDR3 is CASSLTNSNTEAFF. The bases read TGCGCCAGCAGTCTCACGAATTCCAACACTGAAGCTTTCTTT.